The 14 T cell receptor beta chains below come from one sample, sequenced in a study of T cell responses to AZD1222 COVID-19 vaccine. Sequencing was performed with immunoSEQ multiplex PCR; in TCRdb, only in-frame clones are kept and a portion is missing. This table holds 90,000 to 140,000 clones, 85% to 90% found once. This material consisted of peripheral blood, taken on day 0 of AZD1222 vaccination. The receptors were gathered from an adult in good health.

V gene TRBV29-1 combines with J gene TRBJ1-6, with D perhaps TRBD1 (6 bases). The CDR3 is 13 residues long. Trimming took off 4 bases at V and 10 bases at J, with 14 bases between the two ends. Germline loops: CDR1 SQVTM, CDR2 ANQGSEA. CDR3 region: CSVGEGVNSPLHF. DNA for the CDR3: TGCAGCGTTGGAGAGGGGGTGAACTCACCCCTCCACTTT.

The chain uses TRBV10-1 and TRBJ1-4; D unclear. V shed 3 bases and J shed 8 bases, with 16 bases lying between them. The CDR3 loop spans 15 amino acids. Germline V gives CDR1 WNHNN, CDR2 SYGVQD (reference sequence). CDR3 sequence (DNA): TGCGCCAGCAGTGAAGGGCCTCCGGGAGGGGAAAAACTGTTTTTT. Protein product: CASSEGPPGGEKLFF.

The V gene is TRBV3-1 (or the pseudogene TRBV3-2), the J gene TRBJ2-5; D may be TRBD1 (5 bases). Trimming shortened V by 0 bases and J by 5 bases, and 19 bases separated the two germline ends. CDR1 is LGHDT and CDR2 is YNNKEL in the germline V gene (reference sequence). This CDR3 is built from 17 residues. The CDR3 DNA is TGTGCCAGCAGCCAAGACCCCCTCCAGGGTCTTTGGGAGACCCAGTACTTC. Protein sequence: CASSQDPLQGLWETQYF.

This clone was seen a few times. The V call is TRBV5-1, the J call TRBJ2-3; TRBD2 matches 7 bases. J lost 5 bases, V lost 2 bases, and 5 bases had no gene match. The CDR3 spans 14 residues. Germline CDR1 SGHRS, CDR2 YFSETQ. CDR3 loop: CASSFLAARDTQYF. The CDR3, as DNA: TGCGCCAGCAGCTTTCTAGCGGCCCGAGATACGCAGTATTTT. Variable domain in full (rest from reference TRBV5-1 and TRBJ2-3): KAGVTQTPRYLIKTRGQQVTLSCSPISGHRSVSWYQQTPGQGLQFLFEYFSETQRNKGNFPGRFSGRQFSNSRSEMNVSTLELGDSALYLCASSFLAARDTQYFGPGTRLTVL.

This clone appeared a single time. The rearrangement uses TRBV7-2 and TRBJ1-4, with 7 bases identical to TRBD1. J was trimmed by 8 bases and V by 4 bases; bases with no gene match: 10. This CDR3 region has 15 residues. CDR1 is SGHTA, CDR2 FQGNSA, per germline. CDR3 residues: CASSSLTGEGEKLFF. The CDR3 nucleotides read TGTGCCAGCAGCTCGCTAACAGGGGAGGGCGAAAAACTGTTTTTT.

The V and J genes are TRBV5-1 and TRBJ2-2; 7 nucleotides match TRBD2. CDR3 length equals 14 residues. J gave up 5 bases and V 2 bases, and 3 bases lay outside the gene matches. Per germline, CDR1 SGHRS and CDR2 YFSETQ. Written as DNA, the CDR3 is TGCGCCAGCAGCTTTCAGGGAGGGACCGGGGAGCTGTTTTTT. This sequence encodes CASSFQGGTGELFF. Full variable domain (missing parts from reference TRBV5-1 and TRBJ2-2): KAGVTQTPRYLIKTRGQQVTLSCSPISGHRSVSWYQQTPGQGLQFLFEYFSETQRNKGNFPGRFSGRQFSNSRSEMNVSTLELGDSALYLCASSFQGGTGELFFGEGSRLTVL.

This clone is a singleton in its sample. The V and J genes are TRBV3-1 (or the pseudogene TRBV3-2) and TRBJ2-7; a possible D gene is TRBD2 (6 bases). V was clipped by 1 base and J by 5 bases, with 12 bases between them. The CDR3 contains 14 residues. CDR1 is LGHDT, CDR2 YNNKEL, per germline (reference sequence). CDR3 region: CASSQGLVKDEQYF. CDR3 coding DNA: TGTGCCAGCAGCCAAGGACTAGTTAAAGACGAGCAGTACTTC.

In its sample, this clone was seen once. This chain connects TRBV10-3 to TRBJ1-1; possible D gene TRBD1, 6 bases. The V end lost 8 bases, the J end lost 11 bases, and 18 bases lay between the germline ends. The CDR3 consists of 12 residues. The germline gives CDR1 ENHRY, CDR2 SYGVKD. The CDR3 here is CAIGPEGVGAFF. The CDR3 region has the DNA TGTGCCATCGGACCCGAGGGGGTTGGGGCTTTCTTT.

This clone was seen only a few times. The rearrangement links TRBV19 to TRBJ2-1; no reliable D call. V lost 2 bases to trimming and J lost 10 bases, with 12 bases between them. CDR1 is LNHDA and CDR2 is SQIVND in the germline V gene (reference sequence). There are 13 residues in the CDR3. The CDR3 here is CASSIRIKGEQFF. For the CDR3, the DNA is TGTGCCAGTAGTATAAGGATAAAGGGCGAGCAGTTCTTC.

The DNA for the CDR3 is TGTGCCACCAGTGAAGAATTAGCCAAAAACATTCAGTACTTC. This sequence encodes CATSEELAKNIQYF. The V gene is TRBV24-1, the J gene TRBJ2-4; no firm D call. The ends were cut back, 4 bases at V and 0 bases at J, with 6 bases in the middle. This CDR3 has 14 residues. Germline CDR1 reads KGHDR; CDR2 reads SFDVKD.

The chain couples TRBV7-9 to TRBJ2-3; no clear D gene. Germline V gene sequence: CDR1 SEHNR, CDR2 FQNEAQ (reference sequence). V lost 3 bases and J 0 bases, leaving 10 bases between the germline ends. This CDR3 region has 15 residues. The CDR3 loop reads CASSFLRQSTDTQYF. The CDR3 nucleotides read TGTGCCAGCAGCTTCTTGAGGCAGAGCACAGATACGCAGTATTTT.

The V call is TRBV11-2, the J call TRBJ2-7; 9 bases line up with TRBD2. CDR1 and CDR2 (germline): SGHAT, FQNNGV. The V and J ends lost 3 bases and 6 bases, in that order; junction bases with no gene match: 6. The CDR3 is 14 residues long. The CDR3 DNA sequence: TGTGCCAGCAGCTTCGGTAGCGGGAGTCGCGAGCAGTACTTC. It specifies CASSFGSGSREQYF.

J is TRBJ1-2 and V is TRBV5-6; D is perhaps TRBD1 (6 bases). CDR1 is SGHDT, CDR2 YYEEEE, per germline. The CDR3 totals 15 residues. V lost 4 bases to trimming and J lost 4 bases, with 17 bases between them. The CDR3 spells CASSQGQLTFYGYTF. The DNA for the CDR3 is TGTGCCAGCAGCCAAGGACAGTTAACCTTCTATGGCTACACCTTC.

CDR3 amino acids: CASSFIASGSYNEQFF. CDR3 in DNA: TGTGCCAGCAGCTTTATCGCTAGCGGGAGCTACAATGAGCAGTTCTTC. This rearrangement joins TRBV11-1 to TRBJ2-1, with 10 bases identical to TRBD2. The V and J ends lost 3 bases and 3 bases, in that order; junction bases with no gene match: 5. This CDR3 comprises 16 residues. Germline-derived CDR1 and CDR2 are SGHAT and FQDESV (reference sequence).